The T cell receptor beta chain under discussion was sequenced for a study of T cell clonality in common variable immunodeficiency (dated by TCRdb to about 2015). Paper-wide results and their limitations: TCRbeta clonality was higher in CVID subjects than in healthy controls (t-test p = 0.018), and the increase was most characteristic of about a third of subjects. CVID subjects shared fewer TCRbeta clones with each other than healthy controls did (p < 0.0001). Even though DNA input was the same, control samples had an average of approximately 82,000 unique sequences each, compared with about 32,000 in CVID samples. Fewer deletions and N-nucleotide insertions were reportedly observed in CVID TCRbeta sequences, and highly modified clones with 13 or more V deletions were reportedly absent from CVID TCRbeta sequences. Correlations between repertoire features and clinical complications were limited by patient heterogeneity within the CVID cohort. The authors noted that sequencing repertoires of T cell subpopulations would be needed to clarify what caused the increased clonality in CVID.

This clone showed up many times. It has no known antigen specificity. The read finishes 3 residues shy of the CDR3 end, and the germline J gene is used to complete it. For sequencing input, CVID and control samples contributed equivalent amounts of genomic DNA. For every sample, a 60 bp segment covering the rearranged TCRbeta CDR3 region was amplified and then sequenced. The immunoSEQ assay, a bias-corrected multiplex PCR combined with high-throughput sequencing, was used for TCRbeta amplification. In the paper's pipeline: Each unique nucleotide sequence was treated as a clone and annotated with V, D and J genes, copy number and frequency. Sequences were labeled productive if in frame, and non-productive if out of frame or containing stop codons. As previously described, clonality was computed from Shannon's entropy. Mean CDR3 Kyte-Doolittle hydropathy was derived from the predicted amino acid sequences of productive clones. Scaled V gene usage was hierarchically clustered using Manhattan distance and complete linkage with the R hclust function. Sharing of clones by CDR3 amino acid sequence was evaluated through resampling of 12 repertoires per group over 100 rounds. The repertoires were screened for 65 to 75 published EBV-specific TCRbeta sequences and some 250 published CMV-specific TCRbeta sequences. Two CVID samples yielding fewer than 10,000 sequences were excluded from analysis, leaving approximately 40 CVID repertoires. TCRdb retrieved this table from immuneACCESS and kept in-frame rearrangements only. Not all clones are present; in checked studies, unresolved V genes account for under half, and no reason is known for the remainder. That table is the source of V, J and clone size, and D and trimming were worked out from the DNA. The table gives around 57,000 clones for this sample, with none occurring only once. The top ten constitute approximately 5.5% of the sample.

The CDR3 holds 17 amino acids from the cysteine to the phenylalanine. The DNA shown is the part of the CDR3 that was read: 42 bases, in frame from base 1. At the junction V is shortened by 6 bases and J by 4 bases; bases outside the gene matches: 12. Taken from the germline V gene (reference sequence), the CDR1 and CDR2 loops are DFQATT and SNEGSKA. Predominantly Caucasian heritage was noted among both the CVID patients and the healthy controls. Heparinized peripheral whole blood samples of about 4.5 to 8.5 ml were collected from each donor. Genomic DNA from adults with common variable immune deficiency (CVID) and from healthy adult controls was used to sequence TCRbeta CDR3 repertoires. There were some 22 healthy adult volunteers in the control group (around twelve female and approximately ten male), ranging in age from about 23 to 75 years, with a mean age of approximately 34. Diluted blood was subjected to density centrifugation over Hypaque 1077 or Ficoll-Paque for isolation of peripheral blood mononuclear cells. Genomic DNA was obtained from unsorted mononuclear cells using either Qiagen column purification or a centrifugation-based method.

The sequence links TRBV20-1 to TRBJ2-3; TRBD2 matches 14 bases in the middle. The receptor's source is a person aged 18-69 years in good health. Sequences were obtained from peripheral blood mononuclear cells. The CDR3: CSALTSGRATAPDTQYF. The covered CDR3 bases are TGCAGTGCGTTGACTAGCGGGAGGGCCACGGCCCCAGATACG.